This T cell receptor beta chain was captured by sequencing in a study of T-cell memory formation after mild COVID-19. Whole-study results and caveats: Some responding clones appeared in pre-infection memory, suggesting cross-reactive memory joined.

In TCRdb, the 5' RACE reads were re-called with MiXCR into one record per CDR3 protein. Of hundreds of thousands of distinct CDR3 sequences listed, around 16% are singletons. Comment on this clonotype: Its antigen is as yet unknown.

Per germline, CDR1 SGHVS and CDR2 FNYEAQ. Deletions cut 5 bases from V and 5 bases from J, with 24 bases between. The CDR3 contains 18 residues. The chain couples TRBV7-6 to TRBJ2-2; D is perhaps TRBD2 (6 bases). Source material: PBMCs or a T cell subset sorted from them (not recorded which). This TCR came from a man younger than 35 who had mild COVID-19 (a few samples of this study predate the infection). Cell type and time point are not known. In nucleotides, the CDR3 is TGTGCCAGCAGCACAACCGGTGGAGGGAGCCTGGGGACCGGGGAGCTGTTTTTT. Protein sequence: CASSTTGGGSLGTGELFF. The full variable domain, rest sourced from reference TRBV7-6 and TRBJ2-2, is GAGVSQSPRYKVTKRGQDVALRCDPISGHVSLYWYRQALGQGPEFLTYFNYEAQQDKSGLPNDRFSAERPEGSISTLTIQRTEQRDSAMYRCASSTTGGGSLGTGELFFGEGSRLTVL.